This TCR beta chain originates from a study of graft-versus-host responses after intestinal transplantation. Libraries were prepared by immunoSEQ multiplex PCR; TCRdb keeps only in-frame clonotypes and omits some of them. The data hold approximately 37,000 clones, with roughly 91% observed a single time. The CDR3 covers 13 residues. V lost 6 bases, J lost 3 bases, and 11 bases lay in between. Per the germline V gene, CDR1 is ENHRY and CDR2 is SYGVKD. The source was PBMCs, collected almost 270 days after transplant. The clonotype comes from a human patient who received an intestinal transplant, so some T cells may come from the graft donor. This chain links TRBV10-3 with TRBJ1-1; the D is unclear. The CDR3 spells CAIREVWDTEAFF. The CDR3 DNA is TGTGCCATCAGGGAGGTGTGGGACACTGAAGCTTTCTTT.